This TCR beta chain was identified during a study of identifying expanded T cells in peripheral blood. Healthy donors had no documented immune events, such as infections, while sampled. Data came from immunoSEQ multiplex PCR; TCRdb stores just in-frame clones and leaves some out. Of approximately 92,000 clones detected, 80% to 90% appear once; the ten largest clones hold around 4%. General observations from the study: Clone count variance between approximately two-week samples rose with total template count.

With 6 bases removed from V and 10 bases from J, the gap between germline ends came to 13 bases. CDR3 length equals 12 residues. The germline CDR1 and CDR2 sequences are LNHDA and SQIVND (reference sequence). A note on this clone: As yet, its antigen is unknown.

V and J are TRBV19 and TRBJ2-1; TRBD2 is a possible D gene (6 bases). This receptor was obtained from a person aged 18 to 70 in good health. The sequenced sample consisted of blood. The CDR3 sequence is CASSPWGEEQFF. CDR3 DNA: TGTGCCAGTAGCCCATGGGGGGAGGAGCAGTTCTTC.